The clone carrying this TCR beta chain is labeled medium-sized. What it binds is unknown. The sequenced cases were selected for having the highest brain T cell transcript signatures. Patients received at least one anti-epileptic drug before surgery. This record comes from a study of brain T cells in children with intractable seizures. Study-wide results and caveats: Viral specificity was inferred only from CDR3 similarity; HCMV serostatus was unknown.

Sequenced by immunoSEQ multiplex PCR; TCRdb stores in-frame clones only, minus some. Of about 40,000 clones detected, 75% to 95% appear once; the ten largest clones hold roughly 6.3%. This CDR3 comprises 14 residues. CDR1 and CDR2 from the germline V gene are MNHNY and SVGAGI (reference sequence). V gave up 7 bases and J gave up 0 bases, with 12 bases separating them. The gene calls are TRBV6-6 and TRBJ1-1; a possible D gene is TRBD1 (6 bases). This material consisted of peripheral blood, taken at surgery. The TCR originated in a girl aged 2 to 10 with tuberous sclerosis and intractable seizures. CDR3 coding DNA: TGTGCCAGCACCCCGACAGGCTTGAACACTGAAGCTTTCTTT. Its protein product is CASTPTGLNTEAFF.